The 18 T cell receptor beta chains in this list originate from one sample, sequenced in a study of blood T cells in healthy people across ages. Primed by a sample-barcoded 5' primer and a J-beta primer mix, a second PCR proceeded for about 6 to 11 cycles. TCRdb recomputed calls from the 5' RACE reads with MiXCR, one row per CDR3 protein. The data contain about 1.5 million distinct CDR3 sequences, approximately 39% of them singletons. Specimen: blood. All receptors come from a woman aged 18-35 years in good health.

The rearrangement joins TRBV2 to TRBJ1-2; 10 bases align to TRBD1. V lost 2 bases and J lost 6; bases outside the gene matches: 6. Germline V gene data show CDR1 as SNHLY and CDR2 as FYNNEI. This CDR3 has 15 amino acids. The CDR3 sequence: CASSESGQGKDGYTF. The CDR3 DNA follows: TGTGCCAGCAGTGAATCGGGACAGGGGAAGGATGGCTACACCTTC.

The chain links TRBV11-2 to TRBJ2-2; TRBD1 aligns across 8 bases. CDR1 is SGHAT and CDR2 is FQNNGV in the germline V gene. The CDR3 runs 15 residues. The V and J ends lost 5 bases and 2 bases, in that order; junction bases with no gene match: 4. The CDR3 sequence is CASSGDRKNTGELFF. As DNA, the CDR3 is TGTGCCAGCAGCGGGGACAGGAAAAACACCGGGGAGCTGTTTTTT.

The gene calls are TRBV12-3 or TRBV12-4 and TRBJ2-5; D is undetermined. CDR3 length: 15 amino acids. The V end was cut by 1 base, the J end by 1 base, with 10 bases between. Here the CDR3 DNA reads TGTGCCAGCAGTTTAGGTGAAACAGTCCAAGAGACCCAGTACTTC. Its translation is CASSLGETVQETQYF.

The chain uses TRBV11-2 and TRBJ2-4; possible D gene TRBD1, 7 bases. V lost 4 bases and J 6 bases, leaving 13 bases between the germline ends. The CDR3 extends over 14 amino acids. The germline CDR1 and CDR2 sequences are SGHAT and FQNNGV. Here the CDR3 reads CASSSSRGVNIQYF. CDR3 DNA: TGTGCCAGCAGCTCCTCCAGGGGGGTAAACATTCAGTACTTC.

This clonotype came up once. This rearrangement joins TRBV11-2 to TRBJ1-1, with 9 bases identical to TRBD1. The germline CDR1 and CDR2 sequences are SGHAT and FQNNGV. The CDR3 is 14 amino acids. J was trimmed by 7 bases and V by 5 bases; bases with no gene match: 8. CDR3: CASSLDRGKGEAFF. The DNA of the CDR3 is TGTGCCAGCAGCCTGGACAGGGGCAAGGGTGAAGCTTTCTTT.

This chain uses TRBV20-1 with TRBJ2-3; the match to TRBD2 covers 10 bases. The trim removed 6 bases at V and 6 bases at J, leaving 12 bases unmatched. Germline values: CDR1 DFQATT, CDR2 SNEGSKA (reference sequence). The CDR3 is 15 residues long. CDR3 sequence: CSAPRASGRLDTQYF. In nucleotides, the CDR3 is TGCAGTGCCCCCAGGGCTAGCGGGAGATTGGATACGCAGTATTTT.

This clonotype was seen at least ten times. J is TRBJ2-3 and V is TRBV12-3 or TRBV12-4; no clear D gene. The V end was cut by 6 bases, the J end by 6 bases, with 10 bases between. The length of the CDR3 is 12 residues. The CDR3 bases are TGTGCCAGCAGCCCAAGGAAGGATACGCAGTATTTT. Amino acids: CASSPRKDTQYF.

This clonotype was seen repeatedly, ten times or more. Written as DNA, the CDR3 is TGTGCCAGCAGCAATCGGAGGGCTGGCACAGATACGCAGTATTTT. This gives the protein CASSNRRAGTDTQYF. The chain carries TRBV7-6 and TRBJ2-3; tentatively, D is TRBD2 (6 bases). Trimming left V 5 bases short and J 1 base short, with 13 bases between. This CDR3 has 15 amino acids. Germline-derived CDR1 and CDR2 are SGHVS and FNYEAQ.

For this clonotype: The junction differs from germline at one of its ends, possibly a read error. V and J are TRBV4-2 and TRBJ2-7; TRBD2 might be the D (7 bases). The CDR3 is 15 residues long. The germline V gene has CDR1 LGHNA and CDR2 YNFKEQ. CDR3 coding DNA: TGTGCCGGCAGCCAAGATAGGGGGGGAGGGTACGAGCAGTACTTC. It yields the protein CAGSQDRGGGYEQYF.

The chain employs TRBV21-1 and TRBJ2-5; whether TRBD2, the table's D call, matches the DNA was not checked. TRBV21-1 is described as a pseudogene. CDR3 size: 16 residues. This CDR3 reads CASSKVRTAGGETQYF. The CDR3, as DNA: TGTGCCAGCAGCAAAGTCAGGACGGCGGGAGGGGAGACCCAGTACTTC.

This clonotype has only a few counts. The rearrangement uses TRBV9 and TRBJ2-6, with unresolved D. Germline V gene data show CDR1 as SGDLS and CDR2 as YYNGEE. V gave up 1 base and J gave up 4 bases, with 9 bases separating them. CDR3 length: 15 amino acids. The CDR3 reads CASSVRRVGANVLTF. The CDR3 DNA sequence: TGTGCCAGCAGCGTACGAAGGGTAGGGGCCAACGTCCTGACTTTC.

J is TRBJ1-1 and V is TRBV20-1, with 7 bases identical to TRBD1. With 3 bases clipped from V and 4 bases from J, the junction kept 8 bases outside the gene matches. The length of the CDR3 is 14 residues. CDR1 and CDR2 from the germline V gene are DFQATT and SNEGSKA (reference sequence). In nucleotides, the CDR3 is TGCAGTGCTAGGACTTCAGGGGGAGGCACTGAAGCTTTCTTT. Its protein product is CSARTSGGGTEAFF.

This chain connects TRBV7-8 to TRBJ2-1; D uncertain. V lost 5 bases, J lost 0 bases, and 11 bases lay in between. Germline CDR1 is SGHVS and CDR2 is FQNEAQ. This CDR3 comprises 15 residues. The CDR3: CASSVIVSSYNEQFF. CDR3 nucleotides: TGTGCCAGCAGCGTGATTGTAAGCTCCTACAATGAGCAGTTCTTC.

The V call is TRBV20-1, the J call TRBJ2-1; 7 bases agree with TRBD2. There are 18 residues in the CDR3. V shed 0 bases, J shed 0 bases, and the junction held 11 bases outside the gene matches. CDR1 and CDR2 from the germline V gene are DFQATT and SNEGSKA (reference sequence). In nucleotides, the CDR3 is TGCAGTGCTAGAGAATGGGGCGGCGGGGAGGGCTCCTACAATGAGCAGTTCTTC. This gives the protein CSAREWGGGEGSYNEQFF.

In this sample, this clonotype turned up once. The chain combines TRBV5-5 with TRBJ2-2, with D tentatively TRBD1 (5 bases). CDR1 is SGHKS, CDR2 YYEKEE, per germline (reference sequence). The CDR3 has 14 residues. The germline V and J ends were trimmed by 0 bases and 7 bases, with 10 bases remaining between them. In nucleotides, the CDR3 is TGTGCCAGCAGCTTGGGAGCTGACAGCGGGGAGCTGTTTTTT. Its protein product is CASSLGADSGELFF.

V is TRBV5-1 and J is TRBJ2-5; TRBD1 matches at 7 bases. Trimming took 2 bases from V and 1 from J; bases not matched to a gene: 8. The CDR3 runs to 16 residues. Per the germline V gene, CDR1 is SGHRS and CDR2 is YFSETQ. The CDR3 is CASSFLTRDSQETQYF. The CDR3 DNA reads as TGCGCCAGCAGCTTCCTCACCCGGGACAGCCAAGAGACCCAGTACTTC.

The rearrangement uses TRBV24-1 and TRBJ1-1, with D perhaps matching TRBD1 (6 bases). Germline V gene lookup returns CDR1 KGHDR and CDR2 SFDVKD. The CDR3 length is 13 residues. The V gene lost 8 bases and the J gene lost 2 bases, with 11 bases spanning the gap. The CDR3 region is CATNRGANTEAFF. The CDR3 DNA reads TGTGCCACCAACCGGGGGGCCAACACTGAAGCTTTCTTT.

This clonotype has just a few counts. This chain connects TRBV4-2 to TRBJ1-2, with 7 bases matching TRBD1. Germline lookup yields CDR1 LGHNA and CDR2 YNFKEQ. The CDR3 consists of 14 residues. Trimming removed 3 bases from V and 4 bases from J; junction bases left unmatched: 5. The CDR3 spells CASSHSTGSYGYTF. The CDR3 DNA is TGTGCCAGCAGCCACTCGACAGGGTCCTATGGCTACACCTTC.